The clone carrying this TCR beta chain came up a few times. The antigen is not known. This entry comes from a study of beta chain features in type 1 diabetes. General study points: When Type 1 diabetes patients were examined, their TCRB CDR3s proved moderately but significantly shorter in all four CD4+ subsets. Patients with type 1 diabetes showed fewer VDJ junction insertions and more deletions.

V dropped 0 bases and J dropped 2; count of bases not matched to a gene: 1. Germline V CDR1 and CDR2: LNHNV, YYDKDF (reference sequence). CDR3 size: 14 residues. The entirety of the isolated RNA underwent reverse transcription, so expressed TCRB transcripts were sequenced. TCRdb keeps only in-frame clones here, not all; method: immunoSEQ multiplex PCR. The table lists 150,000 to 190,000 clones, 10% to 13% of them singletons. The J gene is TRBJ2-7, the V gene TRBV15, with 7 bases that match TRBD1. The sequenced material came from central memory CD4+ T cells from blood. The clonotype comes from a man under 40 with type 1 diabetes. The CDR3 here is CATSRDRGTYEQYF. In nucleotides, the CDR3 is TGTGCCACCAGCAGAGACAGGGGGACCTACGAGCAGTACTTC.